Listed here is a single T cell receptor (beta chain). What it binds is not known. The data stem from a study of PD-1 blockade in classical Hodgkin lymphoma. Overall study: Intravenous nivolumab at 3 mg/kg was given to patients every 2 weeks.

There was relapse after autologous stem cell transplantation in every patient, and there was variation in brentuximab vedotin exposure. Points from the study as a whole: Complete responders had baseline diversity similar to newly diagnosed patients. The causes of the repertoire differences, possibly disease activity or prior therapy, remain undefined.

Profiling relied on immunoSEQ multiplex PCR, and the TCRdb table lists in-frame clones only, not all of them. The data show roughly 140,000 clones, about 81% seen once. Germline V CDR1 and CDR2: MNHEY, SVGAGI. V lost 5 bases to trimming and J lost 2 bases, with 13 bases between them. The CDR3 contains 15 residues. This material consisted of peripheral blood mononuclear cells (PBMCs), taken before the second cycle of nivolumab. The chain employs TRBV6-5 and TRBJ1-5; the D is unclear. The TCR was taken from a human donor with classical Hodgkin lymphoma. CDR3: CASSVGRPGNQPQHF. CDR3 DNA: TGTGCCAGCAGTGTCGGCAGACCGGGCAATCAGCCCCAGCATTTT.